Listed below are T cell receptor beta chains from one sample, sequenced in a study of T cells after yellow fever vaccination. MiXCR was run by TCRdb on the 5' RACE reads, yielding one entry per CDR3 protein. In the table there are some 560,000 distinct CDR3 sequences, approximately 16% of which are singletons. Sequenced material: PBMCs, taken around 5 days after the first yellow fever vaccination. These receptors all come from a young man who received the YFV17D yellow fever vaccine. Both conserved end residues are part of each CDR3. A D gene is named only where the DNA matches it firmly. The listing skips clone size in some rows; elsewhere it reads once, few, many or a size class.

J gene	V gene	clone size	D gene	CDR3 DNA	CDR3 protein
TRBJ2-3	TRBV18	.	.	TGTGCCAGCTCACCACGGGGCAGGGCGGCAGCAGATACGCAGTATTTT	CASSPRGRAAADTQYF
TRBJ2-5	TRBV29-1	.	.	TGCAGCGTTGTGTTCTGGCTAGGGGAGACCCAGTACTTC	CSVVFWLGETQYF
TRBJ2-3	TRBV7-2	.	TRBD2	TGTGCCAGCAGTTTCAACATGCGGGGGGGCGGGGATACGCAGTATTTT	CASSFNMRGGGDTQYF
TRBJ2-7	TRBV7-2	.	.	TGTGCCAGCAGCTTAATGGGGGCGATCTCCTACGAGCAGTACTTC	CASSLMGAISYEQYF
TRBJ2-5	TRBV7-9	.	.	TGTGCCAGCAGCTTACGCAGTATGGGGACCCAGTACTTC	CASSLRSMGTQYF
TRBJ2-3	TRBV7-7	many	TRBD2	TGTGCTAGCAGCTCTGCGGGGGGTGATACGCAGTATTTT	CASSSAGGDTQYF
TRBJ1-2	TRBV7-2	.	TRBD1	TGTGCCAGCAACCAGGACAGGGAATATGGCTACACCTTC	CASNQDREYGYTF
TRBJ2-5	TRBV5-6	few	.	TGTGCCAGCAGCTCTTCCTACAGTTTGAGGGCACGGGAGACCCAGTACTTC	CASSSSYSLRARETQYF
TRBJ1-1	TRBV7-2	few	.	TGTGCCAGCAGCTTCCGGGTTTCTCCGAACACTGAAGCTTTCTTT	CASSFRVSPNTEAFF
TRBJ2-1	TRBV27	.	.	TGTGCCAGCAGTTTGTCCTCTACTCTGGTGGAGCAGTTCTTC	CASSLSSTLVEQFF
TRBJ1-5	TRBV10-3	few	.	TGTGCCATCAGTGAGTCTGAGGCTCAGCGGCCCCAGCATTTT	CAISESEAQRPQHF
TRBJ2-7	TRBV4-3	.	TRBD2	TGCGCCAGCAGCCAAGAACTAGCGGACTCCTACGAGCAGTACTTC	CASSQELADSYEQYF
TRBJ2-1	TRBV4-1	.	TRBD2	TGCGCCAGCAGCCAAGAGGAGACTAGCGGGGTCTACAATGAGCAGTTCTTC	CASSQEETSGVYNEQFF
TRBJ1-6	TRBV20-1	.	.	TGCAGTGCGGAGGGGGGGAGGGACTCACCCCTCCACTTT	CSAEGGRDSPLHF
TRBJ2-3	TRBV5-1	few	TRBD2	TGCGCCAGCAGCTTTCAGCGGGGGGGCCTTGGAGATACGCAGTATTTT	CASSFQRGGLGDTQYF
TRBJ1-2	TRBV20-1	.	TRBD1	TGCAGTGCTCAAGGACAGGGGAAGTCTTGGGGCTACACCTTC	CSAQGQGKSWGYTF
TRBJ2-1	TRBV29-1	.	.	TGCAGCGTTGAACAGGCGTTATCCTACAATGAGCAGTTCTTC	CSVEQALSYNEQFF
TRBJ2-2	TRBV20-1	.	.	TGCAGTGCTAGGAAGCGTGGGGCGAACACCGGGGAGCTGTTTTTT	CSARKRGANTGELFF
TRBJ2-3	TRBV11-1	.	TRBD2	TGTGCCAGCAGCCCCGAGACTAGCGGGGGACATCTTACGCAGTATTTT	CASSPETSGGHLTQYF
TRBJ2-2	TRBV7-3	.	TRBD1	TGTGCCAGCAAACAGGGGCACAACACCGGGGAGCTGTTTTTT	CASKQGHNTGELFF
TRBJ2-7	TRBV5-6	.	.	TGTGCCAGCAGCGAAACGAGGGACGGCTCCTACGAGCAGTACTTC	CASSETRDGSYEQYF
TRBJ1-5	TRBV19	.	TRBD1	TGTGCCAGTAGCTCGGGACAGGCTTATCAGCCCCAGCATTTT	CASSSGQAYQPQHF
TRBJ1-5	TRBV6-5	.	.	TGTGCCAGCAGTTACGACAGCCGTAGCAATCAGCCCCAGCATTTT	CASSYDSRSNQPQHF
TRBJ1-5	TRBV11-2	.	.	TGTGCCAGCAGCTTAGAAAGCGGGAGGGCCGATTATCAGCCCCAGCATTTT	CASSLESGRADYQPQHF
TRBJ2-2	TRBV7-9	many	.	TGTGCCAGCAGCTTAGGCAGAGACACCGGGGAGCTGTTTTTT	CASSLGRDTGELFF
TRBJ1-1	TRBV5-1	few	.	TGCGCCAGCCAAGTCGGACGGGGCCGGAACACTGAAGCTTTCTTT	CASQVGRGRNTEAFF
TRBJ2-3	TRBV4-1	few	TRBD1	TGCGCCGCGGGACAGGGAACAGATACGCAGTATTTT	CAAGQGTDTQYF
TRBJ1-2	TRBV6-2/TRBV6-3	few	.	TGTGCCAGCAGTTATGGACTGGGATATGGCTACACCTTC	CASSYGLGYGYTF
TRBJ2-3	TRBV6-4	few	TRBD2	TGTGCCAGCAGTCCTCGGCCACTAGCGCGACCATCAACTGACGGCACAGATACGCAGTATTTT	CASSPRPLARPSTDGTDTQYF
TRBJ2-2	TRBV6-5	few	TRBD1	TGTGCCAGCAGTTTTGACAGGGCGAACACCGGGGAGCTGTTTTTT	CASSFDRANTGELFF
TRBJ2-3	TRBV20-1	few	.	TGCAGTGCGATCCAGGACTCTAGCACAGATACGCAGTATTTT	CSAIQDSSTDTQYF
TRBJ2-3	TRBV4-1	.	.	TGCGCCAGCAGCCCTCTTGGTGATGTCCTCGGGGACGATACGCAGTATTTT	CASSPLGDVLGDDTQYF
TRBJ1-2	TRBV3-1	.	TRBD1	TGTGCCAGCAGCCAGGGGGGACAGGGAGTCAACTATGGCTACACCTTC	CASSQGGQGVNYGYTF
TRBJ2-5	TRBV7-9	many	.	TGTGCCAGCAGCCGACGAAGGGCGGGGGAGACCCAGTACTTC	CASSRRRAGETQYF
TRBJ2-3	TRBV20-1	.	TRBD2	TGCAGTACCATCTCCGGGGGGGGATCAGATACGCAGTATTTT	CSTISGGGSDTQYF
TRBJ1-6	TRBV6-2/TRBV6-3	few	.	TGTGCCAGCAGTTACGCGGCTGGGCGTGGATCACCCCTCCACTTT	CASSYAAGRGSPLHF
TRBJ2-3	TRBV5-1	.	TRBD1	TGCGCCAGCAGCTTAGGGCAGGGGGTAGGTCTTCGGTATTTT	CASSLGQGVGLRYF
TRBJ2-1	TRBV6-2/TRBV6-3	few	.	TGTGCCAGCACCCTTCCCCCCGGAAGCTACAATGAGCAGTTCTTC	CASTLPPGSYNEQFF
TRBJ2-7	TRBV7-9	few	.	TGTGCCAGCAGCCTTCACGGGGAGTTCTACGAGCAGTACTTC	CASSLHGEFYEQYF
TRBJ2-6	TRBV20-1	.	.	TGCAGTGCCGTAAGGGACCCTGGGGCCAACGTCCTGACTTTC	CSAVRDPGANVLTF
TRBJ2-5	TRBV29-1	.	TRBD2	TGCAGCGTTGAATCGCGGGGGGGGGCCCAAGAGACCCAGTACTTC	CSVESRGGAQETQYF
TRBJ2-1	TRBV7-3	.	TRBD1	TGTGCCAGCAGCTCCTGGGGACAGGTAAATGAGCAGTTCTTC	CASSSWGQVNEQFF
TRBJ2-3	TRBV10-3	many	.	TGTGCCATCACCGGCAGGGTCACAGATACGCAGTATTTT	CAITGRVTDTQYF
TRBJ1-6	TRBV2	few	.	TGTGCCAGGGGGGACGGTTATAATTCACCCCTCCACTTT	CARGDGYNSPLHF
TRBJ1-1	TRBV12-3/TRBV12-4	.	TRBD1	TGTGCCAGCAGTTTTTATCTCCGACAGGGAGGGATGGGGCCTTTCTTT	CASSFYLRQGGMGPFF
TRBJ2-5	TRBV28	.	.	TGTGCCAGCAGTTTAGTAGGCCAGGCCCAGGAGACCCAGTACTTC	CASSLVGQAQETQYF
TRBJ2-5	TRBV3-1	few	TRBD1	TGTGCCAGCAGCCAAGGTTCGACAGGGGAAGAGACCCAGTACTTC	CASSQGSTGEETQYF